These 18 T cell receptor beta chains came from one sample sequenced in a study of control samples from healthy donors and cancer patients. TCRdb keeps only in-frame clones here, not all; method: immunoSEQ multiplex PCR. The sample comprises about 170,000 clones, 93% of which are singletons, and over 4% rests with the top ten. Specimen: blood. Receptors were obtained from a woman aged 55 to 70 in good health.

V is TRBV5-1 and J is TRBJ2-2; D gene unclear. V lost 2 bases and J lost 6, with 8 bases in between. The CDR3 length is 13 residues. The germline V gene has CDR1 SGHRS and CDR2 YFSETQ. DNA of the CDR3: TGCGCCAGCAGCTTCGACACCCCCGGGGAGCTGTTTTTT. Its protein is CASSFDTPGELFF.

The rearrangement joins TRBV10-3 to TRBJ2-5; a weak D match, TRBD2 (5 bases). V was clipped by 6 bases and J by 5 bases, with 16 bases between them. Per germline, CDR1 ENHRY and CDR2 SYGVKD. The CDR3 loop spans 14 amino acids. The CDR3: CAIRRAGLEETQYF. The CDR3 region has the DNA TGTGCCATCAGGCGGGCTGGGCTGGAGGAGACCCAGTACTTC.

The rearrangement joins TRBV7-9 to TRBJ1-5; D unresolved. V was clipped by 6 bases and J by 5 bases, with 8 bases between them. The CDR3 extends over 12 amino acids. Looked up from germline, CDR1 is SEHNR and CDR2 is FQNEAQ (reference sequence). CDR3 nucleotide sequence: TGTGCCAGCAGTTCTAATGATCAGCCCCAGCATTTT. Translation gives CASSSNDQPQHF.

The genes are TRBV7-2 and TRBJ2-5; D gene ambiguous. Germline CDR1 is SGHTA and CDR2 is FQGNSA. V lost 5 bases and J lost 1, with 2 bases in between. The CDR3 extends over 11 amino acids. The CDR3 coding sequence is TGTGCCAGCAGCCCCCAAGAGACCCAGTACTTC. Translated, it gives CASSPQETQYF.

The chain employs TRBV15 and TRBJ1-3; D gene uncertain. This CDR3 has 13 residues. Germline CDR1 and CDR2: LNHNV and YYDKDF (reference sequence). The V end lost 3 bases, the J end lost 2 bases, and 5 bases lay between the germline ends. CDR3 nucleotide sequence: TGTGCCACCAGCAGGCCGCCTGGAAACACCATATATTTT. Translated: CATSRPPGNTIYF.

The rearrangement joins TRBV15 to TRBJ2-4; tentatively, D is TRBD1 or TRBD2 (5 bases each). The CDR3 consists of 13 residues. In germline, CDR1 is LNHNV, CDR2 YYDKDF (reference sequence). The germline V and J ends were trimmed by 5 bases and 5 bases, with 10 bases remaining between them. The CDR3 nucleotides read TGTGCCACCAGCTCCGGGACCCAAAACATTCAGTACTTC. Protein: CATSSGTQNIQYF.

The CDR3 nucleotides read TGTGCCAGTAGTATCGGGCCGGTGAACACTGAAGCTTTCTTT. Translating gives CASSIGPVNTEAFF. This chain uses TRBV19 with TRBJ1-1; D is uncertain. In germline, CDR1 is LNHDA, CDR2 SQIVND (reference sequence). The V and J ends lost 3 bases and 0 bases respectively, with 8 bases between them. This CDR3 is built from 14 residues.

This chain links TRBV12-5 with TRBJ1-5; D is unclear. The CDR3 consists of 17 residues. Germline CDR1 reads LGHNT; CDR2 reads FRNRAP. V shed 2 bases and J shed 7 bases, with 21 bases lying between them. The CDR3 bases are TGTGCTAGTGGTTTGTATATCTCGGAGGGTTATCGGCAGCCCCAGCATTTT. Amino acid sequence: CASGLYISEGYRQPQHF.

The chain links TRBV25-1 to TRBJ2-1, with a weak D call TRBD2 (5 bases). The CDR3 runs 12 residues. With 3 bases removed from V and 11 bases from J, the gap between germline ends came to 11 bases. The V gene's germline CDR1 is MGHDK and CDR2 SYGVNS. The CDR3 spells CASSDSSGQQFF. The CDR3 nucleotides are TGTGCCAGCAGTGATAGCAGCGGACAGCAGTTCTTC.

J is TRBJ1-1 and V is TRBV9; a possible D gene is TRBD1 (5 bases). The CDR3 contains 14 residues. Germline CDR1 SGDLS, CDR2 YYNGEE. Trimming cost V 4 bases and J 5 bases, with 15 bases left between them. CDR3 residues: CASSPRVGGTEAFF. The CDR3 bases are TGTGCCAGCAGCCCCCGGGTGGGGGGTACTGAAGCTTTCTTT.

The V gene is TRBV19, the J gene TRBJ1-5; weak D call: TRBD1 (6 bases). The length of the CDR3 is 16 residues. V was pared by 7 bases and J by 1 base, with 17 bases between. Germline CDR1 reads LNHDA; CDR2 reads SQIVND (reference sequence). In nucleotides, the CDR3 is TGTGCCAGTAACTACGGGACACTACTAAGCAATCAGCCCCAGCATTTT. It yields the protein CASNYGTLLSNQPQHF. The full variable domain, in which reference TRBV19 and TRBJ1-5 provide the parts outside the CDR3, is DGGITQSPKYLFRKEGQNVTLSCEQNLNHDAMYWYRQDPGQGLRLIYYSQIVNDFQKGDIAEGYSVSREKKESFPLTVTSAQKNPTAFYLCASNYGTLLSNQPQHFGDGTRLSIL.

The CDR3 region has the DNA TGCGCCAGCAGCTTGGACCCACGGGGCAGGGGAGATACGCAGTATTTT. This codes for CASSLDPRGRGDTQYF. This chain links TRBV5-1 with TRBJ2-3; possible D gene TRBD1, 6 bases. The V gene lost 0 bases and the J gene lost 5 bases, with 16 bases spanning the gap. Germline V gene lookup returns CDR1 SGHRS and CDR2 YFSETQ. This CDR3 region has 16 residues.

V gene TRBV6-2 or TRBV6-3 combines with J gene TRBJ2-3; tentatively, D is TRBD1 (5 bases). This CDR3 is 17 amino acids long. V was pared by 2 bases and J by 1 base, with 16 bases between. Germline V gene data show CDR1 as MNHEY and CDR2 as SVGEGT. This chain's CDR3 is CASSYAGPGRGTDTQYF. The CDR3 nucleotides are TGTGCCAGCAGTTACGCCGGCCCGGGCAGGGGCACAGATACGCAGTATTTT.

The rearrangement joins TRBV7-2 to TRBJ2-2; D possibly corresponds to TRBD2 (5 bases). The CDR3 has 16 amino acids. Germline CDR1 and CDR2: SGHTA and FQGNSA. V was pared by 5 bases and J by 4 bases, with 17 bases between. The CDR3 DNA is TGTGCCAGCAGCCCAGAGTGGGGTGCGGGCACCGGGGAGCTGTTTTTT. It specifies CASSPEWGAGTGELFF.

The chain carries TRBV7-2 and TRBJ2-3, with 11 bases aligning to TRBD2. There are 15 residues in the CDR3. The germline CDR1 and CDR2 sequences are SGHTA and FQGNSA. V gave up 1 base and J gave up 7 bases; unmatched junction bases: 4. CDR3 sequence (DNA): TGTGCCAGCAGCTTAGTAGCGGGGGGGCCGAATACGCAGTATTTT. Its protein product is CASSLVAGGPNTQYF.

The chain recombines TRBV7-7 with TRBJ2-1; D is perhaps TRBD2 (6 bases). This CDR3 has 16 residues. The V end lost 3 bases, the J end lost 0 bases, and 12 bases lay between the germline ends. Germline CDR1 is SSHAT and CDR2 is FNYEAQ (reference sequence). The CDR3 bases are TGTGCCAGCAGCTTCCGGGCGGGGAGCTCCTACAATGAGCAGTTCTTC. Translating it yields CASSFRAGSSYNEQFF.

The chain combines TRBV19 with TRBJ2-2, with D tentatively TRBD2 (6 bases). The V and J ends lost 7 bases and 3 bases respectively, with 9 bases between them. The germline V gene encodes CDR1 LNHDA and CDR2 SQIVND (reference sequence). The CDR3 covers 13 residues. CDR3 region: CASNGGYTGELFF. In nucleotides, the CDR3 is TGTGCCAGTAATGGAGGGTACACCGGGGAGCTGTTTTTT. Full variable domain (rest looked up from reference TRBV19 and TRBJ2-2): DGGITQSPKYLFRKEGQNVTLSCEQNLNHDAMYWYRQDPGQGLRLIYYSQIVNDFQKGDIAEGYSVSREKKESFPLTVTSAQKNPTAFYLCASNGGYTGELFFGEGSRLTVL.

The chain carries TRBV28 and TRBJ1-2; D gene ambiguous. The CDR3 runs 15 residues. Trimming left V 8 bases short and J 1 base short, with 17 bases between. The germline CDR1 and CDR2 sequences are MDHEN and SYDVKM. CDR3 in DNA: TGTGCCAGCGGACCAGGACGGCGGAATAACTATGGCTACACCTTC. Its protein is CASGPGRRNNYGYTF.